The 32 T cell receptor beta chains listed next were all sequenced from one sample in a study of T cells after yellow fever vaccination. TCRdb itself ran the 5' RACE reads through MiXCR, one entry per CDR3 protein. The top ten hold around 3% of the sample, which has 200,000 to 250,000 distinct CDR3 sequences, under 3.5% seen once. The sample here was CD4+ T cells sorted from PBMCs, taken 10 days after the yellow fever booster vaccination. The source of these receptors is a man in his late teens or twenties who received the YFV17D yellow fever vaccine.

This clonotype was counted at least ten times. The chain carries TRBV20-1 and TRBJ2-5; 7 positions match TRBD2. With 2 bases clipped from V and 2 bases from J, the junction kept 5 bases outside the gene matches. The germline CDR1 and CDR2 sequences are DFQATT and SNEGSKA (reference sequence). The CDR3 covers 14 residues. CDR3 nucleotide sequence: TGCAGTGCTAGAAAAGCGGGACTACAAGAGACCCAGTACTTC. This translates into CSARKAGLQETQYF.

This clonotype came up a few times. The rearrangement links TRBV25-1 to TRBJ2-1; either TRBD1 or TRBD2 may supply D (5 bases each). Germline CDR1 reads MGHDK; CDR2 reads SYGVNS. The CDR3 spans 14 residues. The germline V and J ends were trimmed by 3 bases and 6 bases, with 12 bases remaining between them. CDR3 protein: CASSERTGPNEQFF. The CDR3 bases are TGTGCCAGCAGTGAGAGGACGGGACCCAATGAGCAGTTCTTC.

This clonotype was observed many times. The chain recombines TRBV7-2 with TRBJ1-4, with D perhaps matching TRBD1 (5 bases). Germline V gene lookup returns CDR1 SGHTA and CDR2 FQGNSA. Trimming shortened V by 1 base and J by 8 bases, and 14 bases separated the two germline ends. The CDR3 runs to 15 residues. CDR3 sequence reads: CASSLVAGSGEKLFF. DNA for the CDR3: TGTGCCAGCAGCTTAGTTGCTGGGTCAGGGGAAAAACTGTTTTTT.

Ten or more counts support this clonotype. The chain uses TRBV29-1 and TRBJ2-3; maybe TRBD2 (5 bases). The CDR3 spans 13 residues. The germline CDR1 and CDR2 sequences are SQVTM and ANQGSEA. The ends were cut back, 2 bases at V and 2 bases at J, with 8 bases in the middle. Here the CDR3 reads CSVEPGNTDTQYF. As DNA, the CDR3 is TGCAGCGTTGAACCGGGGAACACAGATACGCAGTATTTT.

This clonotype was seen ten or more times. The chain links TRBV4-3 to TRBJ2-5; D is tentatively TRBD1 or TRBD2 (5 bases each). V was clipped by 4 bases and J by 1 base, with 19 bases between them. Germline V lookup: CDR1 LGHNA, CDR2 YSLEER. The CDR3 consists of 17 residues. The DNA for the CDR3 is TGCGCCAGCAGCCGATCTTTCTTGGGGGTTGTCCAAGAGACCCAGTACTTC. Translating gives CASSRSFLGVVQETQYF.

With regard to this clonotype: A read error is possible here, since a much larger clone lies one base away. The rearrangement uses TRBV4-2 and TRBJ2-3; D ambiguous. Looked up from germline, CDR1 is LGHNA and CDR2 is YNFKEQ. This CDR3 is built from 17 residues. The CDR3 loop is CASSLQEGIAATDTQFF. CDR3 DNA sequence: TGTGCCAGCAGCCTCCAAGAAGGGATCGCCGCCACAGATACGCAGTTTTTT.

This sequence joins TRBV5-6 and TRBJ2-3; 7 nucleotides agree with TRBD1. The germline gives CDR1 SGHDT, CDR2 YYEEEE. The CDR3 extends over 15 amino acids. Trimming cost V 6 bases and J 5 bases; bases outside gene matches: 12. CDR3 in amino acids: CASTLVQGIGDTQYF. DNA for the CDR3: TGTGCCAGCACCCTTGTACAGGGGATCGGAGATACGCAGTATTTT.

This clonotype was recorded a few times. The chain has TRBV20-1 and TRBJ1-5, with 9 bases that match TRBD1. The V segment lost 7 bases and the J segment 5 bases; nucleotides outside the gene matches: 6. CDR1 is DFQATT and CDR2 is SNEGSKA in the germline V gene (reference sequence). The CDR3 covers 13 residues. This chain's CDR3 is CSGHRGQDQPQHF. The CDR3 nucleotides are TGCAGTGGGCACAGGGGGCAGGATCAGCCCCAGCATTTT.

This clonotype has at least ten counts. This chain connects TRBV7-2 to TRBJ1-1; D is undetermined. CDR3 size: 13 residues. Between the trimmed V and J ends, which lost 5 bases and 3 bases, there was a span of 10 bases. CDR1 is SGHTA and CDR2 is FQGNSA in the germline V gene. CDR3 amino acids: CASSPRADTEAFF. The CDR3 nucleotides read TGTGCCAGCAGCCCTCGGGCAGACACTGAAGCTTTCTTT.

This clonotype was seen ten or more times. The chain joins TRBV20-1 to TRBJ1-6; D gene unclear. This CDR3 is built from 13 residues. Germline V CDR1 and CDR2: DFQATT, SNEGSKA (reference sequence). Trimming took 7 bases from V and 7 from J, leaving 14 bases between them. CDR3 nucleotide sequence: TGCAGTGGGTACGGATTGGGGAATTCACCCCTCCACTTT. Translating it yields CSGYGLGNSPLHF.

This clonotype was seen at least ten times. In DNA form, the CDR3 reads TGTGCCAGCAGCCAAGGCTGGGACTACGAGCAGTACTTC. Translating it yields CASSQGWDYEQYF. The chain has TRBV3-1 and TRBJ2-7; no definite D call. CDR1 and CDR2 from the germline V gene are LGHDT and YNNKEL (reference sequence). V shed 1 base and J shed 3 bases, with 7 bases lying between them. The CDR3 is 13 amino acids.

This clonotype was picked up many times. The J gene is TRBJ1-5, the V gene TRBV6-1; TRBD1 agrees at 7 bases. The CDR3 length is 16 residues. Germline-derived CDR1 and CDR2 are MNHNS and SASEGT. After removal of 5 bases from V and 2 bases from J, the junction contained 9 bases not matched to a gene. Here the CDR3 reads CASSPRGGIGNQPQHF. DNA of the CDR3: TGTGCCAGCAGTCCCAGGGGGGGAATAGGCAATCAGCCCCAGCATTTT.

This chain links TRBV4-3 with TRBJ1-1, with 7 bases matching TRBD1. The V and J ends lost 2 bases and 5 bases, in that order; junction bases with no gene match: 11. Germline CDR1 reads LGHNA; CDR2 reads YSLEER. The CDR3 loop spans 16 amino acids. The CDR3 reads CASSQPSSTGWTEAFF. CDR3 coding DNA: TGCGCCAGCAGCCAACCATCCTCGACAGGGTGGACTGAAGCTTTCTTT.

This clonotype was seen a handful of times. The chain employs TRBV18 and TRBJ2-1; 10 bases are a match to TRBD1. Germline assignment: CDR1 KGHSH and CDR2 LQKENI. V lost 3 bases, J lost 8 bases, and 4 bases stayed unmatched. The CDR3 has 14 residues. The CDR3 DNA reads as TGTGCCAGCTCACCCGGACAGGGGGTGCATGAGCAGTTCTTC. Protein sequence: CASSPGQGVHEQFF.

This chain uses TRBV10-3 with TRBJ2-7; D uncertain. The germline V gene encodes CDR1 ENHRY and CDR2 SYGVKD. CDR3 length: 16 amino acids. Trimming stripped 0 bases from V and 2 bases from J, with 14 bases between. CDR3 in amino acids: CAISESEQIGTYEQYF. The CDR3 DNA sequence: TGTGCCATCAGTGAGTCAGAACAGATTGGTACCTACGAGCAGTACTTC.

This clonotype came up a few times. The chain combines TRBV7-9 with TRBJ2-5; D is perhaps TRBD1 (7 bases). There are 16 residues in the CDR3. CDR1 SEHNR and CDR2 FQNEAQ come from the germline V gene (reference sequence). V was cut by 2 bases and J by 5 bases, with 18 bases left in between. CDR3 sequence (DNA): TGTGCCAGCAGCTTATCCAGGACAGGCGGGGCGGAGACCCAGTACTTC. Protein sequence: CASSLSRTGGAETQYF.

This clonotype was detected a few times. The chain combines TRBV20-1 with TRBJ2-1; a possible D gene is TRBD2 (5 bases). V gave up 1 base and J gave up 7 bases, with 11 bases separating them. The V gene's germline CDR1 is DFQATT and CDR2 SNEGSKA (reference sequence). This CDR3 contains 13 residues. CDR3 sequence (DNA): TGCAGTGCTAGAGGAGGGCCGACGAATGAGCAGTTCTTC. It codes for CSARGGPTNEQFF.

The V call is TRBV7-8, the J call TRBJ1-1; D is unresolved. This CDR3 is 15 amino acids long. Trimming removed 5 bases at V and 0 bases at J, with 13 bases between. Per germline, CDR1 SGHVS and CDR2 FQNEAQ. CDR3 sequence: CASSPREQMNTEAFF. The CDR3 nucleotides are TGTGCCAGCAGCCCCCGTGAACAGATGAACACTGAAGCTTTCTTT. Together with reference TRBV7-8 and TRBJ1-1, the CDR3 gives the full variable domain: GAGVSQSPRYKVAKRGQDVALRCDPISGHVSLFWYQQALGQGPEFLTYFQNEAQLDKSGLPSDRFFAERPEGSVSTLKIQRTQQEDSAVYLCASSPREQMNTEAFFGQGTRLTVV.

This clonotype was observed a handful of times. The CDR3 DNA is TGCAGCGTTGTCCGAAACACTGAAGCTTTCTTT. Translated: CSVVRNTEAFF. The chain employs TRBV29-1 and TRBJ1-1; D is unresolved. Germline lookup yields CDR1 SQVTM and CDR2 ANQGSEA. Between the trimmed V and J ends, which lost 4 bases and 2 bases, there was a span of 5 bases. The CDR3 contains 11 residues.

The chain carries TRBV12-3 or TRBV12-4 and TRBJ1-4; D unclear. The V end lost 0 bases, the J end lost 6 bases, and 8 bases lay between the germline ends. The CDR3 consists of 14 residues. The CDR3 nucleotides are TGTGCCAGCAGTTTAGCACTGGGGTATGAAAAACTGTTTTTT. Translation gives CASSLALGYEKLFF.

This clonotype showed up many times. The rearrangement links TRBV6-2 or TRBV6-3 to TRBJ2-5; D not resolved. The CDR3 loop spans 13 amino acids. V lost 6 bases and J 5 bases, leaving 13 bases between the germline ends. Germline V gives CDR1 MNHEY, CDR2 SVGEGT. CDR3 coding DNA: TGTGCCAGCAGCTACGGTCCCGGGGAGACCCAGTACTTC. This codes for CASSYGPGETQYF.

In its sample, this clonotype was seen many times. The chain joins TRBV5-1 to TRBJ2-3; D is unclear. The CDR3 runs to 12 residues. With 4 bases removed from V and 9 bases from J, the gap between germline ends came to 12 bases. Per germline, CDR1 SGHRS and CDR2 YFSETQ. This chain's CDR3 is CASSRVGDTQYF. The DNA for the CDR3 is TGCGCCAGCAGCCGGGTGGGTGACACGCAGTATTTT.

The chain's CDR3 is CASTEGGLDEKLFF. The CDR3 DNA is TGTGCCAGCACCGAGGGGGGCCTGGATGAAAAACTGTTTTTT. The chain is built from TRBV6-1 and TRBJ1-4; possibly TRBD1 for D (6 bases). CDR1 and CDR2 (germline): MNHNS, SASEGT. Trimming stripped 7 bases from V and 6 bases from J, with 15 bases between. The CDR3 has 14 residues.

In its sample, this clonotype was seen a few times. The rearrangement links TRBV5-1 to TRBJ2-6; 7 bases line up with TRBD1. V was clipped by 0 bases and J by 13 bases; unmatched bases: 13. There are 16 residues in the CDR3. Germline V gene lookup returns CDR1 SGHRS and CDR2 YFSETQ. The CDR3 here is CASSLDTAGGWEVLTF. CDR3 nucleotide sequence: TGCGCCAGCAGCTTGGATACGGCAGGGGGATGGGAAGTCCTGACTTTC.

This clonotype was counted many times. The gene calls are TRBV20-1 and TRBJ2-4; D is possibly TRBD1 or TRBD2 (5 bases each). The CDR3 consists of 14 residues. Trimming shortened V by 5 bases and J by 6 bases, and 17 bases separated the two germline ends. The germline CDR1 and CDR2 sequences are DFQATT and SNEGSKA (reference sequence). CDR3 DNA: TGCAGTGCTGGCGACCCGGGACCGGGAAACATTCAGTACTTC. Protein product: CSAGDPGPGNIQYF.

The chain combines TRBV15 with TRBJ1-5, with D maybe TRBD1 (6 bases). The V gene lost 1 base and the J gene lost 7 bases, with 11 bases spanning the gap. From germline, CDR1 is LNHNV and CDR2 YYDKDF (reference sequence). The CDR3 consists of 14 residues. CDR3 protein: CATSRAGGRQPQHF. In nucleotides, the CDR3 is TGTGCCACCAGCAGAGCTGGGGGCAGGCAGCCCCAGCATTTT. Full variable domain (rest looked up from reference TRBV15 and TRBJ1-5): DAMVIQNPRYQVTQFGKPVTLSCSQTLNHNVMYWYQQKSSQAPKLLFHYYDKDFNNEADTPDNFQSRRPNTSFCFLDIRSPGLGDTAMYLCATSRAGGRQPQHFGDGTRLSIL.

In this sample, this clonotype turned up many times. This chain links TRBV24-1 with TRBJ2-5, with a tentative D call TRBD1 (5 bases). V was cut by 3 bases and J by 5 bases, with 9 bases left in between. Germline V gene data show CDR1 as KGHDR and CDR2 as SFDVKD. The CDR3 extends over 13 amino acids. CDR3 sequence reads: CATSDRGWETQYF. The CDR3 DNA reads TGTGCCACCAGTGATAGGGGTTGGGAGACCCAGTACTTC.

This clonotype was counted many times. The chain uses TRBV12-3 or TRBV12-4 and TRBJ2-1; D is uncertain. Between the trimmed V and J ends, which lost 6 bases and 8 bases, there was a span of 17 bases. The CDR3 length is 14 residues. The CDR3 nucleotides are TGTGCCAGCAGCCGAAATATAGTAATCGATGAGCAGTTCTTC. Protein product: CASSRNIVIDEQFF.

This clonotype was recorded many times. CDR3 loop: CASSLAETEAFF. The DNA for the CDR3 is TGTGCCAGCAGTTTAGCAGAGACTGAAGCTTTCTTT. The chain couples TRBV28 to TRBJ1-1; no definite D call. The CDR3 has 12 amino acids. Germline values: CDR1 MDHEN, CDR2 SYDVKM. Between the trimmed V and J ends, which lost 2 bases and 5 bases, there was a span of 6 bases.

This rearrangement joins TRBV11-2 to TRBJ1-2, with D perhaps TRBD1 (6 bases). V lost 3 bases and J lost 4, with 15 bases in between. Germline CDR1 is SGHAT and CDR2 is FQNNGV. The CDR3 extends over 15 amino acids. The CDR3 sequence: CASSFLRGPLYGYTF. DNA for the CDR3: TGTGCCAGCAGCTTCCTCAGGGGACCCCTCTATGGCTACACCTTC. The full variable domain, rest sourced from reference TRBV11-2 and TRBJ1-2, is EAGVAQSPRYKIIEKRQSVAFWCNPISGHATLYWYQQILGQGPKLLIQFQNNGVVDDSQLPKDRFSAERLKGVDSTLKIQPAKLEDSAVYLCASSFLRGPLYGYTFGSGTRLTVV.

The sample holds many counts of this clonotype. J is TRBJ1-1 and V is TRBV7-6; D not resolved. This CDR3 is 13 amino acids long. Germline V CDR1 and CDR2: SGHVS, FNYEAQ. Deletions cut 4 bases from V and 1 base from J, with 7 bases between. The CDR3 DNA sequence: TGTGCCAGCAGCTCCCAGGAGAACACTGAAGCTTTCTTT. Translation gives CASSSQENTEAFF.

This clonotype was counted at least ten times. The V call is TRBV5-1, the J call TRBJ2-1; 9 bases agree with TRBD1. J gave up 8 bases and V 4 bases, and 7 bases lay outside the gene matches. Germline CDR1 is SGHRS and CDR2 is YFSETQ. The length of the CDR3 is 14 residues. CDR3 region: CASSLDRGIDEQFF. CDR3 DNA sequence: TGCGCCAGCAGCCTGGACAGGGGAATCGATGAGCAGTTCTTC.